These 10 T cell receptor beta chains share one sample of origin, sequenced in a study of blood T cell repertoires in COVID-19. Here immunoSEQ multiplex PCR was the method, and the copy in TCRdb shows in-frame clones only, minus some. The sample includes about 140,000 clones, about 89% seen only once; the top ten take about 11%. The sample consisted of PBMCs or T cells enriched from blood (not recorded which). These receptors all come from a man in his fifties or sixties who had recovered from COVID-19.

The gene calls are TRBV19 and TRBJ1-5; a weak D match, TRBD1 (6 bases). The germline V gene has CDR1 LNHDA and CDR2 SQIVND (reference sequence). V was clipped by 7 bases and J by 2 bases, with 12 bases between them. This CDR3 region has 14 residues. The CDR3 region has the DNA TGTGCCAGTAAACGACAGGCCGGCAATCAGCCCCAGCATTTT. Residues: CASKRQAGNQPQHF. Full variable domain (rest looked up from reference TRBV19 and TRBJ1-5): DGGITQSPKYLFRKEGQNVTLSCEQNLNHDAMYWYRQDPGQGLRLIYYSQIVNDFQKGDIAEGYSVSREKKESFPLTVTSAQKNPTAFYLCASKRQAGNQPQHFGDGTRLSIL.

The chain employs TRBV5-4 and TRBJ2-3; possible D gene TRBD2, 6 bases. V lost 5 bases, J lost 6 bases, and 13 bases lay in between. The CDR3 sequence is 13 residues long. CDR1 is SGHNT, CDR2 YYREEE, per germline (reference sequence). The chain's CDR3 is CASRSLASDTQYF. CDR3 coding DNA: TGTGCCAGCAGGTCCCTAGCGTCGGATACGCAGTATTTT. Full variable domain (rest looked up from reference TRBV5-4 and TRBJ2-3): ETGVTQSPTHLIKTRGQQVTLRCSSQSGHNTVSWYQQALGQGPQFIFQYYREEENGRGNFPPRFSGLQFPNYSSELNVNALELDDSALYLCASRSLASDTQYFGPGTRLTVL.

This clone was seen a single time. J is TRBJ2-2 and V is TRBV10-3; D not certain. CDR1 and CDR2 (germline): ENHRY, SYGVKD. This CDR3 is built from 13 residues. V was clipped by 4 bases and J by 5 bases, with 8 bases between them. This chain's CDR3 is CAISGQVTGELFF. CDR3 nucleotides: TGTGCCATCAGTGGACAAGTTACCGGGGAGCTGTTTTTT.

The V gene is TRBV11-2, the J gene TRBJ2-7; TRBD1 might be the D (6 bases). Germline loops: CDR1 SGHAT, CDR2 FQNNGV. CDR3 size: 12 residues. Trimming took 8 bases from V and 3 from J, leaving 11 bases between them. CDR3: CASGGSFYEQYF. As DNA, the CDR3 is TGTGCCAGCGGGGGCAGCTTCTACGAGCAGTACTTC.

This rearrangement joins TRBV7-8 to TRBJ2-1, with a weak D call TRBD2 (6 bases). This CDR3 is built from 16 residues. Germline V gene lookup returns CDR1 SGHVS and CDR2 FQNEAQ. V lost 6 bases and J 6 bases, leaving 21 bases between the germline ends. Here the CDR3 reads CASSLPGLGLSNEQFF. The CDR3 DNA sequence: TGTGCCAGCAGTTTACCGGGACTTGGGCTCTCCAATGAGCAGTTCTTC. Variable domain in full (rest from reference TRBV7-8 and TRBJ2-1): GAGVSQSPRYKVAKRGQDVALRCDPISGHVSLFWYQQALGQGPEFLTYFQNEAQLDKSGLPSDRFFAERPEGSVSTLKIQRTQQEDSAVYLCASSLPGLGLSNEQFFGPGTRLTVL.

The rearrangement links TRBV5-1 to TRBJ2-2, with 8 bases identical to TRBD1. The germline V gene has CDR1 SGHRS and CDR2 YFSETQ. CDR3 size: 15 residues. J lost 3 bases, V lost 2 bases, and 3 bases had no gene match. The CDR3 loop is CASSLGTGDTGELFF. As DNA, the CDR3 is TGCGCCAGCAGCTTAGGGACAGGAGACACCGGGGAGCTGTTTTTT.

V and J are TRBV28 and TRBJ2-1; TRBD1 matches at 9 bases. CDR3 length: 18 residues. Germline lookup yields CDR1 MDHEN and CDR2 SYDVKM. The J segment lost 6 bases and the V segment lost 6 bases, leaving 18 bases of the junction unmatched. The CDR3 protein is CASRPVQGAGGGFNEQFF. CDR3 nucleotides: TGTGCCAGCAGACCCGTACAGGGGGCCGGAGGTGGGTTCAATGAGCAGTTCTTC.

The chain is built from TRBV7-8 and TRBJ1-1; D is unresolved. V was shortened by 5 bases and J by 5 bases, with 12 bases between the two germline ends. The germline V gene has CDR1 SGHVS and CDR2 FQNEAQ. The CDR3 totals 13 residues. In DNA form, the CDR3 reads TGTGCCAGCAGCGACTATAGAGGGACTGAAGCTTTCTTT. It translates to CASSDYRGTEAFF.

This rearrangement joins TRBV19 to TRBJ2-1; TRBD2 aligns across 10 bases. Germline values: CDR1 LNHDA, CDR2 SQIVND (reference sequence). The V segment lost 1 base and the J segment 4 bases; nucleotides outside the gene matches: 4. CDR3 length: 16 amino acids. CDR3 sequence (DNA): TGTGCCAGTAGTATAGGTCCTAGCGGGAGTTACAATGAGCAGTTCTTC. Amino acid sequence: CASSIGPSGSYNEQFF.

V is TRBV7-8 and J is TRBJ2-7; D perhaps matches TRBD1 (5 bases). The CDR3 is 12 residues long. Germline CDR1 reads SGHVS; CDR2 reads FQNEAQ. Trimming pared 3 bases from V and 4 bases from J, leaving 7 bases between. The DNA for the CDR3 is TGTGCCAGCAGCTTCGACAGTTACGAGCAGTACTTC. It yields the protein CASSFDSYEQYF.